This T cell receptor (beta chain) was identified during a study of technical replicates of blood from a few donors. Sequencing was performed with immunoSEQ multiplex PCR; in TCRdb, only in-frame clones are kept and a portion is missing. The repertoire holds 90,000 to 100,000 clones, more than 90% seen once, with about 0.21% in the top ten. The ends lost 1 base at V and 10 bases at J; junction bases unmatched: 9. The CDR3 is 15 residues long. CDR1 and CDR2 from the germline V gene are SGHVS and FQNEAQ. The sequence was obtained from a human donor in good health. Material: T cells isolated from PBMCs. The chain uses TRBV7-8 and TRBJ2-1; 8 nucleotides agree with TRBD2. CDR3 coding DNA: TGTGCCAGCAGCTTAGGACGGGAGGGCCTCCGGGAGCAGTTCTTC. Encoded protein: CASSLGREGLREQFF.